This TCR beta chain was recovered during a study of cytomegalovirus exposure and HLA in healthy donors. On this clone itself: Its antigen is not known. The final CDR3 position lacks the conserved phenylalanine or tryptophan, pointing to a likely read error.

The PCR contained 60 Vbeta and 13 Jbeta primers. The data were produced by immunoSEQ multiplex PCR, yet TCRdb's version contains in-frame clones alone and is incomplete. The table has roughly 130,000 clones, around four fifths seen once. Findings and limits, study-wide: Researchers reported from a later analysis that most CMV-associated TCR beta chains appeared HLA-restricted. Most sequenced TCRs were rare (though some public TCRs occurred in many donors). Association of a missense DCLRE1C variant with TCR beta V- and J-gene trimming was reported in a later analysis.

The material sequenced was PBMCs. The TCR comes from a man aged 30 to 45 in good health and CMV-seronegative.

CDR3 region: CASSPGYTEAFL. CDR3 coding DNA: TGTGCCAGCAGTCCAGGGTACACTGAAGCTTTCCTT. The chain uses TRBV25-1 and TRBJ1-1; D is perhaps TRBD1 (5 bases). This CDR3 contains 12 residues. V was cut by 5 bases and J by 3 bases, with 7 bases left in between. Germline V lookup: CDR1 MGHDK, CDR2 SYGVNS.